The entry below gives a single T cell receptor beta chain sequence along with its context. The trim removed 6 bases at V and 2 bases at J, leaving 7 bases unmatched. The CDR3 extends over 14 amino acids. Germline-derived CDR1 and CDR2 are ENHRY and SYGVKD. TCRdb re-derived calls from the 5' RACE reads in MiXCR, one entry per CDR3 protein. The table has about 160,000 distinct CDR3 sequences, roughly 18% seen once. The data are from a study of CD8 T cells in ankylosing spondylitis. The sample consisted of blood, either unsorted or a sorted T cell fraction (not recorded which). The V and J genes are TRBV10-3 and TRBJ2-7; 7 nucleotides align to TRBD1. This clonotype was obtained from a male donor with ankylosing spondylitis or in good health (not recorded which). In DNA form, the CDR3 reads TGTGCCATCAGCGCCTCGACAGGGCCCTACGAGCAGTACTTC. It specifies CAISASTGPYEQYF.